This TCR beta chain is drawn from a study of blood T cell repertoires in COVID-19. Study-wide background: Sites across the United States, Italy and Spain contributed samples from acute and convalescent COVID-19.

Followed over time, Seattle patients had been enrolled while infection was active. Original analysis: It was from reference gene primer amplification that nucleated cell counts were estimated. This table comes from immunoSEQ multiplex PCR, and its TCRdb copy is limited to in-frame clones, with some not included. The DNA gave D and trimming, while V, J and clone size come from that table. Here the sample spans approximately 270,000 clones, about four fifths being singletons. V was pared by 5 bases and J by 1 base, with 14 bases between. This CDR3 contains 15 residues. Germline V gene lookup returns CDR1 SGHVS and CDR2 FNYEAQ.

This sequence originates from a person aged 65 to 79 with COVID-19, enrolled during active disease. The J gene is TRBJ1-2, the V gene TRBV7-6, with D perhaps TRBD1 (6 bases). Sequenced: peripheral blood. This CDR3 reads CASSPTQGFNYGYTF. The CDR3 DNA reads as TGTGCCAGCAGCCCCACCCAGGGGTTTAACTATGGCTACACCTTC.